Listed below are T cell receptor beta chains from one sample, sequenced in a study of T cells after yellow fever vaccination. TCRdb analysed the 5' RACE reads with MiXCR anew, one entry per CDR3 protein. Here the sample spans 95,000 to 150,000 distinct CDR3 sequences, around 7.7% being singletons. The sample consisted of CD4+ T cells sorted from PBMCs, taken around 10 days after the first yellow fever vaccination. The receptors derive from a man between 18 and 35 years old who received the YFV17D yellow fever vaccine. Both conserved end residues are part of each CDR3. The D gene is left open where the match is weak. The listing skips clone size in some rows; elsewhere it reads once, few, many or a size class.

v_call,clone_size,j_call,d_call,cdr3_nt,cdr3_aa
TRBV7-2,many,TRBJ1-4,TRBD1,TGTGCCAGCAGCTCATCGACAGGGTGGGCTGAAAAACTGTTTTTT,CASSSSTGWAEKLFF
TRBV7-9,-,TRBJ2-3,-,TGTGCCATGGGCCCTGGGCTAGTCTGGGGTCGCACAGATACGCAGTATTTT,CAMGPGLVWGRTDTQYF
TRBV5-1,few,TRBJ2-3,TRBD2,TGCGCCAGCTTTCCTCGCGGGGGGGCCATCACAGATACGCAGTATTTT,CASFPRGGAITDTQYF
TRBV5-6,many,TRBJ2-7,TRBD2,TGTGCCAGCAGCTTGGGACTAGCGGAGGCCTGG,CASSLGLAEAW
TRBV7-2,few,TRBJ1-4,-,TGTGCCAGCAGCATGACAGGTGAAAAACTGTTTTTT,CASSMTGEKLFF
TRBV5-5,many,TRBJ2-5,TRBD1,TGTGCCAGCAGCCAAGGACAGGGCGTGGAGACCCAGTACTTC,CASSQGQGVETQYF
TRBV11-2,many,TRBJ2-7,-,TGTGCCAGCAGCTTGGGTTCGGGCCAGGTTAGAACCGACGAGCAGTACTTC,CASSLGSGQVRTDEQYF
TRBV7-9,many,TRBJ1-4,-,TGTGCCTGGGACACTGGGAATGAAAAACTGTTTTTT,CAWDTGNEKLFF
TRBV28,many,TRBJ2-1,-,TGTGCCAGCACCCTTATCGGGGCCTACAATGAGCAGTTCTTC,CASTLIGAYNEQFF
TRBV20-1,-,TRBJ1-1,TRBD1,TGCAGTGCTAAGGGGGCTAGGCTAATAATGAACACTGAAGCTTTCTTT,CSAKGARLIMNTEAFF
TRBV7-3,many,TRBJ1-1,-,TGTGCCAGCAGCTTTCGGACAGACACTGAAGCTTTCTTT,CASSFRTDTEAFF
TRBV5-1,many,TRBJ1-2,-,TGCGCCAGCAGCGAGCCCTCGCGGCCCAGTGGCTACACCTTC,CASSEPSRPSGYTF
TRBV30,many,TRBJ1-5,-,TGTGCCTGGAGTGCACAGGGCGATCAGCCCCAGCATTTT,CAWSAQGDQPQHF
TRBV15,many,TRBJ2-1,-,TGTGCCACCAGCACGAGTAGGGGGTCTGCCCCCCCCTACAATGAGCAGTTCTTC,CATSTSRGSAPPYNEQFF
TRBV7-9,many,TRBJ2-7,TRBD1,TGTGCCAGCAGCTCCAGGGACAGGGGGGCCGAGCAGTACTTC,CASSSRDRGAEQYF
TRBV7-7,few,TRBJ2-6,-,TGTGCTAGCAGCCCAATTCGTGGACAGTCCCTCTCTGGGGCCAACGTCCTGACTTTC,CASSPIRGQSLSGANVLTF
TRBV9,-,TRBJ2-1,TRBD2,TGTGCCAGCAGCGTAGCCACTAGCGGCTACAATGAGCAGTTCTTC,CASSVATSGYNEQFF
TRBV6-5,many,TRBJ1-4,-,TGTGCCAGCAGCCCGAGGGGTGCTAATGAAAAACTGTTTTTT,CASSPRGANEKLFF
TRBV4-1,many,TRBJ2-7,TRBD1,TGCGCCAGCAGCCGCCCGGGACAGGGCTACGAGCAGTACTTC,CASSRPGQGYEQYF
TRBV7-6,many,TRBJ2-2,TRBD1,TGTGCCAGCAGCCGGGACAGGGACACCGGGGAGCTGTTTTTT,CASSRDRDTGELFF
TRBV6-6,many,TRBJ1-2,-,TGTGCCAGCAAGGACGGGAACTATGGCTACACCTTC,CASKDGNYGYTF
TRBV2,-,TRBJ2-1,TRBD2,TGTGCCTTCAGTCACCGCACCGGGACTAGCGGGGGCGCCTACAATGAGCAGTTCTTC,CAFSHRTGTSGGAYNEQFF
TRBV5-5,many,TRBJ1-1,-,TGTGCCAGCAGCCGCGACGGGAGGGTCATGAACACTGAAGCTTTCTTT,CASSRDGRVMNTEAFF
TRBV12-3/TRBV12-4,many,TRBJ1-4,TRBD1,TGTGCCAGCAGACAGGGGGCTAATGAAAAACTGTTTTTT,CASRQGANEKLFF
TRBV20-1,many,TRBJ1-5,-,TGCAGTGCGGAGCGGGGGAAACAGCCCCAGCATTTT,CSAERGKQPQHF
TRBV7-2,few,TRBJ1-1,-,TGTGCCAGCAGGACCTGGGCAGGGTTCGCCACTGAAGCTTTCTTT,CASRTWAGFATEAFF
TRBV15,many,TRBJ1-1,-,TGTGCCACCAGCATCGGGTCAGGGGCTCCCACTGAAGCTTTCTTT,CATSIGSGAPTEAFF
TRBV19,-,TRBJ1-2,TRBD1,TGTGCCAGTAGTGGGCAGGGGGGAAACTATGGCTACACCTTC,CASSGQGGNYGYTF
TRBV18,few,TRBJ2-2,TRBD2,TGTGCCAGCTCATCACGGGGGGGTTCGGACACCGGGGAGCTGTTTTTT,CASSSRGGSDTGELFF
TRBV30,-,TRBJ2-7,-,TGTGCCTGGAGTGCCGCCGCACTAGCCGGCGAGCAGTACTTC,CAWSAAALAGEQYF
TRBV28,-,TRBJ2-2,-,TGTGCCAGCAGCGCAAAACAGGACAGCCCCGCCGGGGAGCTGTTTTTT,CASSAKQDSPAGELFF
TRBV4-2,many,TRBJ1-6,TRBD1,TGTGCCAGCAGCCAACGGACAGGGGGCTCTAGTAATTCACCCCTCCACTTT,CASSQRTGGSSNSPLHF
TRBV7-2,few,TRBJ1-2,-,TGTGCCAGCAGCGGGGGGGGGGCGCCCGGGGATATTATTGGCTACACCTTC,CASSGGGAPGDIIGYTF
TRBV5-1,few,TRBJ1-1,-,TGCGCCAGCAGCTCGCAACCATTAGGGGGGAACACTGAAGCTTTCTTT,CASSSQPLGGNTEAFF
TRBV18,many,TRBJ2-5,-,TGTGCCAGCTCACCAAGGCACCAAGAGACCCAGTACTTC,CASSPRHQETQYF
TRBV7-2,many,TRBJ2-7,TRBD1,TGTGCCAGCAGACCCGGGACAGGGATCTACGAGCAGTACTTC,CASRPGTGIYEQYF
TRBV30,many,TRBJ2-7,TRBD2,TGTGCCTGGACCCCACGCGGGGGTTTCTCCTACGAGCAGTACTTC,CAWTPRGGFSYEQYF
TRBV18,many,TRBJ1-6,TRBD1,TGTGCCAGCTCACCACGAGAAGGGACAGTAGATTCACCCCTCCACTTT,CASSPREGTVDSPLHF
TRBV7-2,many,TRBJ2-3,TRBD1,TGTGCCAGCAGCCGGGGACAGGGGGCCGATACGCAGTATTTT,CASSRGQGADTQYF
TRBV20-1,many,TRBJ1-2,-,TGCAGTGCTCGACAGTTGGACTATGGCTACACCTTC,CSARQLDYGYTF
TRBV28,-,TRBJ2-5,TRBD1,TGTGCCAGCAGTCACGGACAGGGTGGAGAGACCCAGTACTTC,CASSHGQGGETQYF
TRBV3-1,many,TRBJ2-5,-,TGTGCCAGCAGCCAAGAAGGGGACGGAACCCAGTACTTC,CASSQEGDGTQYF
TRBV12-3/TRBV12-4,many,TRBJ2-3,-,TGTGCCAGCAGTTTTCAGTATACTAGCACAGATACGCAGTATTTT,CASSFQYTSTDTQYF
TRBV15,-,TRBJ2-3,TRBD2,TGTGCCACCAGCAGAGTACTAGCGGGGGGAGATACGCAGTATTTT,CATSRVLAGGDTQYF
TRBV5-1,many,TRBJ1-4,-,TGCGCCAGCAGCTTGCTACCCTCAACTAATGAAAAACTGTTTTTT,CASSLLPSTNEKLFF
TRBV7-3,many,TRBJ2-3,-,TGTGCCAGCAGTACGGCGGGTAGCACAGATACGCAGTATTTT,CASSTAGSTDTQYF